These 27 T cell receptor beta chains were sequenced from one sample in a study of blood T cell repertoires in COVID-19. Produced via immunoSEQ multiplex PCR; TCRdb's table is partial and in-frame only. The table lists under 20,000 clones, approximately 78% of them singletons. The specimen sequenced was peripheral blood. The receptors come from a man in his fifties or sixties with acute or convalescent COVID-19.

CDR3 protein: CSVEDRSSYGYTF. CDR3 nucleotides: TGCAGCGTTGAAGACAGGTCCTCCTATGGCTACACCTTC. The chain uses TRBV29-1 and TRBJ1-2; D call uncertain. CDR1 and CDR2 from the germline V gene are SQVTM and ANQGSEA. V was clipped by 0 bases and J by 4 bases, with 9 bases between them. CDR3 length: 13 residues. The variable domain in full, completed from reference TRBV29-1 and TRBJ1-2, reads SAVISQKPSRDICQRGTSLTIQCQVDSQVTMMFWYRQQPGQSLTLIATANQGSEATYESGFVIDKFPISRPNLTFSTLTVSNMSPEDSSIYLCSVEDRSSYGYTFGSGTRLTVV.

The V call is TRBV13, the J call TRBJ1-6, with unresolved D. The CDR3 runs 17 residues. V shed 2 bases and J shed 0 bases, with 11 bases lying between them. Germline loops: CDR1 PRHDT, CDR2 FYEKMQ (reference sequence). CDR3 residues: CASSLSGLSSYNSPLHF. The CDR3 nucleotides read TGTGCCAGCAGCTTATCGGGGTTGAGCTCCTATAATTCACCCCTCCACTTT.

The chain employs TRBV12-3 or TRBV12-4 and TRBJ1-2, with D possibly matching TRBD1 (6 bases). The CDR3 loop spans 11 amino acids. Trimming stripped 6 bases from V and 5 bases from J, with 7 bases between. CDR3 sequence: CASSRGYGYTF. The CDR3 DNA reads as TGTGCCAGCAGCAGGGGTTATGGCTACACCTTC.

This clone was counted only a few times. The CDR3 DNA follows: TGCGCCAGCAGCTTTCGAGGTAAAGACTACGAGCAGTACTTC. It codes for CASSFRGKDYEQYF. V usage is TRBV5-1 and J usage is TRBJ2-7; D call uncertain. Trimming removed 2 bases at V and 3 bases at J, with 12 bases between. The CDR3 runs 14 residues. CDR1 and CDR2 (germline): SGHRS, YFSETQ.

This clone is medium-sized (0.01 to 0.1%) within its sample. The J gene is TRBJ1-6, the V gene TRBV6-1; perhaps TRBD1 as D (5 bases). V lost 0 bases, J lost 0 bases, and 27 bases lay in between. Germline CDR1 and CDR2: MNHNS and SASEGT. This CDR3 comprises 23 residues. As DNA, the CDR3 is TGTGCCAGCAGTGAAGCCTATAGACCCACGGGACTCCCGCGGAGCTCCTATAATTCACCCCTCCACTTT. It translates to CASSEAYRPTGLPRSSYNSPLHF.

The chain joins TRBV5-1 to TRBJ1-1; no firm D call. The CDR3 totals 13 residues. Germline CDR1 and CDR2: SGHRS and YFSETQ. Deletions cut 5 bases from V and 4 bases from J, with 12 bases between. This CDR3 reads CASRFPDSTEAFF. The CDR3 DNA is TGCGCCAGCAGGTTTCCAGATTCCACTGAAGCTTTCTTT.

This clone was detected only once. The rearrangement links TRBV27 to TRBJ1-6; the match to TRBD1 covers 9 bases. With 6 bases clipped from V and 7 bases from J, the junction kept 13 bases outside the gene matches. Germline V gene sequence: CDR1 MNHEY, CDR2 SMNVEV (reference sequence). The CDR3 runs 17 residues. The CDR3, as DNA: TGTGCCAGCAGCCTAGGACAGGGGATGTGGAAGAATTCACCCCTCCACTTT. As protein: CASSLGQGMWKNSPLHF.

V is TRBV15 and J is TRBJ1-4; D not certain. The V gene's germline CDR1 is LNHNV and CDR2 YYDKDF (reference sequence). The CDR3 length is 13 residues. The ends were cut back, 8 bases at V and 8 bases at J, with 15 bases in the middle. The CDR3 here is CATQEPPEEKLFF. The CDR3 DNA reads as TGTGCCACCCAAGAGCCTCCCGAGGAAAAACTGTTTTTT.

V gene TRBV18 combines with J gene TRBJ1-2, with TRBD1 matching 7 bases. Germline values: CDR1 KGHSH, CDR2 LQKENI. The CDR3 is 16 amino acids. J was trimmed by 6 bases and V by 1 base; bases with no gene match: 11. CDR3 in amino acids: CASSPLRQGTADGYTF. The CDR3 DNA reads TGTGCCAGCTCACCACTTCGACAGGGTACGGCGGATGGCTACACCTTC.

This chain connects TRBV5-1 to TRBJ2-7; D not certain. Per germline, CDR1 SGHRS and CDR2 YFSETQ. This CDR3 spans 14 amino acids. V gave up 2 bases and J gave up 0 bases, with 9 bases separating them. In DNA form, the CDR3 reads TGCGCCAGCAGCTTACAACCCAGCTCCTACGAGCAGTACTTC. It encodes CASSLQPSSYEQYF. Full variable domain (missing parts from reference TRBV5-1 and TRBJ2-7): KAGVTQTPRYLIKTRGQQVTLSCSPISGHRSVSWYQQTPGQGLQFLFEYFSETQRNKGNFPGRFSGRQFSNSRSEMNVSTLELGDSALYLCASSLQPSSYEQYFGPGTRLTVT.

The J gene is TRBJ2-2, the V gene TRBV7-2; TRBD1 matches at 9 bases. This CDR3 has 16 amino acids. Looked up from germline, CDR1 is SGHTA and CDR2 is FQGNSA. The V segment lost 2 bases and the J segment 8 bases; nucleotides outside the gene matches: 9. CDR3 sequence (DNA): TGTGCCAGCAGCTTACACGGGACAGGGACGGGAGGGGAGCTGTTTTTT. Protein product: CASSLHGTGTGGELFF.

V is TRBV10-2 and J is TRBJ1-2, with TRBD1 matching 7 bases. The CDR3 covers 13 residues. CDR1 and CDR2 (germline): WSHSY, SAAADI. The ends lost 7 bases at V and 2 bases at J; junction bases unmatched: 4. The CDR3 reads CASTPQGNYGYTF. The CDR3 bases are TGCGCCAGCACCCCACAGGGGAACTATGGCTACACCTTC.

CDR3 DNA: TGTGCCAGCAGTCTGGACAGCAACACTGAAGCTTTCTTT. Translated, it gives CASSLDSNTEAFF. The V and J genes are TRBV6-5 and TRBJ1-1, with a tentative D call TRBD1 (6 bases). The CDR3 is 13 amino acids. V lost 5 bases, J lost 2 bases, and 9 bases lay in between. Per the germline V gene, CDR1 is MNHEY and CDR2 is SVGAGI.

The rearrangement uses TRBV7-2 and TRBJ2-3, with TRBD2 matching 9 bases. The junction had 5 bases not matched to a gene; V was cut back by 5 bases and J by 2 bases. Germline values: CDR1 SGHTA, CDR2 FQGNSA. The CDR3 contains 15 residues. The CDR3 sequence: CASSVGLASTDTQYF. The CDR3, as DNA: TGTGCCAGCAGCGTGGGACTAGCCTCCACAGATACGCAGTATTTT.

This rearrangement joins TRBV18 to TRBJ2-1, with D possibly matching TRBD2 (6 bases). The ends were cut back, 0 bases at V and 10 bases at J, with 10 bases in the middle. The CDR3 consists of 13 residues. The germline gives CDR1 KGHSH, CDR2 LQKENI. CDR3 sequence reads: CASSPPGLEEQFF. In DNA, the CDR3 is TGTGCCAGCTCACCACCGGGACTTGAAGAGCAGTTCTTC.

The chain combines TRBV5-5 with TRBJ1-6, with 7 bases that match TRBD1. Looked up from germline, CDR1 is SGHKS and CDR2 is YYEKEE (reference sequence). The CDR3 runs 15 residues. The trim removed 3 bases at V and 2 bases at J, leaving 2 bases unmatched. In nucleotides, the CDR3 is TGTGCCAGCAGCTCCGACAGGGCCTATAATTCACCCCTCCACTTT. Its translation: CASSSDRAYNSPLHF.

This clone came up once. The CDR3 sequence is CASSLGASGTEAFF. CDR3 in DNA: TGCGCCAGCTCCCTTGGGGCTAGTGGGACTGAAGCTTTCTTT. The rearrangement links TRBV5-1 to TRBJ1-1, with D maybe TRBD1 (5 bases). The CDR3 contains 14 residues. Germline lookup yields CDR1 SGHRS and CDR2 YFSETQ. V gave up 7 bases and J gave up 5 bases, with 18 bases separating them.

The V gene is TRBV7-9, the J gene TRBJ2-1; unclear D gene. The CDR3 length is 15 residues. Trimming took 1 base from V and 5 from J, leaving 12 bases between them. In germline, CDR1 is SEHNR, CDR2 FQNEAQ (reference sequence). CDR3 protein: CASSLGQASHNEQFF. CDR3 DNA sequence: TGTGCCAGCAGCTTAGGGCAGGCGAGTCACAATGAGCAGTTCTTC. Full variable domain (rest looked up from reference TRBV7-9 and TRBJ2-1): DTGVSQNPRHKITKRGQNVTFRCDPISEHNRLYWYRQTLGQGPEFLTYFQNEAQLEKSRLLSDRFSAERPKGSFSTLEIQRTEQGDSAMYLCASSLGQASHNEQFFGPGTRLTVL.

The V call is TRBV10-3, the J call TRBJ1-5; 10 bases are shared with TRBD1. The CDR3 contains 16 residues. V trimming: 4 bases; J trimming: 10 bases; junction bases outside the gene matches: 13. Germline-derived CDR1 and CDR2 are ENHRY and SYGVKD. CDR3 protein: CAISGGDGTGDAPQHF. The CDR3 DNA sequence: TGTGCCATCAGTGGGGGAGACGGGACAGGGGACGCCCCCCAGCATTTT.

J is TRBJ1-1 and V is TRBV28, with TRBD1 matching over 7 bases. The CDR3 consists of 15 residues. The V gene's germline CDR1 is MDHEN and CDR2 SYDVKM. After removal of 5 bases from V and 1 base from J, the junction contained 7 bases not matched to a gene. Written as DNA, the CDR3 is TGTGCCAGCAGTGTTCCGGGACAGCAGAACACTGAAGCTTTCTTT. Its translation is CASSVPGQQNTEAFF.

This clone was detected a few times. The J gene is TRBJ1-1, the V gene TRBV5-6; TRBD1 matches at 8 bases. The J segment lost 11 bases and the V segment lost 7 bases, leaving 10 bases of the junction unmatched. Looked up from germline, CDR1 is SGHDT and CDR2 is YYEEEE. The CDR3 consists of 12 residues. In nucleotides, the CDR3 is TGTGCCAGCGGTAAGCCGGACAGGGAGGCTTTCTTT. It is translated as CASGKPDREAFF.

V and J are TRBV7-8 and TRBJ1-1; D not resolved. Germline-derived CDR1 and CDR2 are SGHVS and FQNEAQ. V lost 5 bases and J lost 0, with 7 bases in between. The CDR3 is 13 residues long. CDR3 DNA: TGTGCCAGCAGCCGCGACATGAACACTGAAGCTTTCTTT. Translation gives CASSRDMNTEAFF. The full variable domain, in which reference TRBV7-8 and TRBJ1-1 provide the parts outside the CDR3, is GAGVSQSPRYKVAKRGQDVALRCDPISGHVSLFWYQQALGQGPEFLTYFQNEAQLDKSGLPSDRFFAERPEGSVSTLKIQRTQQEDSAVYLCASSRDMNTEAFFGQGTRLTVV.

V is TRBV7-9 and J is TRBJ2-1; 15 positions match TRBD2. The CDR3 covers 15 residues. The germline V gene encodes CDR1 SEHNR and CDR2 FQNEAQ (reference sequence). The junction had 6 bases not matched to a gene; V was cut back by 7 bases and J by 8 bases. Here the CDR3 reads CASTPGLAGGYEQFF. CDR3 DNA sequence: TGTGCCAGCACCCCAGGACTAGCGGGGGGGTATGAGCAGTTCTTC.

The chain employs TRBV6-4 and TRBJ2-1; 9 bases line up with TRBD1. Germline CDR1 MRHNA, CDR2 SNTAGT. J gave up 3 bases and V 5 bases, and 5 bases lay outside the gene matches. The CDR3 extends over 15 amino acids. The CDR3 loop reads CASSQGDRDYNEQFF. In DNA form, the CDR3 reads TGTGCCAGCAGTCAAGGGGACAGGGACTACAATGAGCAGTTCTTC.

The chain joins TRBV6-1 to TRBJ1-1; D uncertain. There are 14 residues in the CDR3. Trimming cost V 0 bases and J 4 bases, with 9 bases left between them. Per the germline V gene, CDR1 is MNHNS and CDR2 is SASEGT. In DNA, the CDR3 is TGTGCCAGCAGTGAAGCGCAAGCTAGCACTGAAGCTTTCTTT. Amino acids: CASSEAQASTEAFF.

The CDR3 spells CASGLADPGQGVEQYF. CDR3 sequence (DNA): TGTGCTAGTGGTTTGGCCGACCCGGGACAGGGAGTCGAGCAGTACTTC. This rearrangement joins TRBV12-5 to TRBJ2-7; 9 bases are shared with TRBD1. V was clipped by 1 base and J by 6 bases; unmatched bases: 10. The CDR3 runs 16 residues. Germline values: CDR1 LGHNT, CDR2 FRNRAP.

This sequence joins TRBV19 and TRBJ1-5; D is unclear. The CDR3 is made up of 12 amino acids. Germline loops: CDR1 LNHDA, CDR2 SQIVND (reference sequence). V was pared by 3 bases and J by 5 bases, with 5 bases between. The CDR3 sequence is CASSIQDQPQHF. DNA of the CDR3: TGTGCCAGTAGTATTCAGGATCAGCCCCAGCATTTT. The full variable domain, with the rest looked up from reference TRBV19 and TRBJ1-5, is DGGITQSPKYLFRKEGQNVTLSCEQNLNHDAMYWYRQDPGQGLRLIYYSQIVNDFQKGDIAEGYSVSREKKESFPLTVTSAQKNPTAFYLCASSIQDQPQHFGDGTRLSIL.